This is a list of T cell receptor beta chains from one sample in a study of T cell responses to AZD1222 COVID-19 vaccine. TCRdb's copy holds only in-frame clones and misses some; the assay was immunoSEQ multiplex PCR. The sample has over 110,000 clones; 85% to 95% are singletons. This specimen consisted of peripheral blood, obtained after recovery from COVID-19. These receptors were collected from an adult who had recovered from COVID-19. Each CDR3 is given with its conserved first and last residue. The D gene is left open where the match is weak. For some rows the clone size is stated as once, few or many, or as a class when expanded; others skip it.

J: TRBJ2-7
D: TRBD1
V: TRBV6-5
size: -
CDR3: CASRDSGGYEQYF
DNA: TGTGCCAGCAGAGATTCAGGGGGCTACGAGCAGTACTTC

J: TRBJ2-7
D: TRBD1
V: TRBV7-9
size: -
CDR3: CASSSPSGTGASGEQYF
DNA: TGTGCCAGCAGTTCCCCTTCCGGGACAGGGGCTTCGGGTGAGCAGTACTTC

J: TRBJ2-2
D: -
V: TRBV27
size: -
CDR3: CASRISDGVFAGELFF
DNA: TGTGCCAGCAGAATATCGGACGGTGTATTCGCCGGGGAGCTGTTTTTT

J: TRBJ2-1
D: TRBD2
V: TRBV3-1/TRBV3-2
size: once
CDR3: CASSRRTSGLYNEQFF
DNA: TGTGCCAGCAGCCGTCGTACTAGCGGTCTTTACAATGAGCAGTTCTTC

J: TRBJ2-3
D: -
V: TRBV10-1
size: once
CDR3: CASSEWQGGKDTQYF
DNA: TGCGCCAGCAGTGAATGGCAGGGCGGGAAAGATACGCAGTATTTT

J: TRBJ2-2
D: -
V: TRBV29-1
size: -
CDR3: CSVDQGMAGELFF
DNA: TGCAGCGTTGATCAGGGTATGGCTGGGGAGCTGTTTTTT

J: TRBJ2-7
D: TRBD2
V: TRBV2
size: -
CDR3: CASSEGTSGSGQYF
DNA: TGTGCCAGCAGTGAGGGGACTAGCGGGAGCGGGCAGTACTTC

J: TRBJ1-2
D: TRBD1
V: TRBV4-1
size: -
CDR3: CASSPPHPTQGEEGYTF
DNA: TGCGCCAGCAGCCCGCCACACCCTACACAGGGGGAGGAGGGCTACACCTTC

J: TRBJ1-6
D: TRBD1
V: TRBV27
size: -
CDR3: CASTGQGTTYNSPLHF
DNA: TGTGCCAGCACAGGACAGGGGACGACTTATAATTCACCCCTCCACTTT

J: TRBJ1-2
D: -
V: TRBV3-1/TRBV3-2
size: -
CDR3: CASSPDRADWRYTF
DNA: TGTGCCAGCAGCCCAGATCGGGCAGACTGGCGCTACACCTTC

J: TRBJ1-2
D: -
V: TRBV3-1/TRBV3-2
size: -
CDR3: CASSTQGGYTF
DNA: TGTGCCAGCAGCACTCAAGGCGGCTACACCTTC

J: TRBJ1-2
D: TRBD1
V: TRBV2
size: few
CDR3: CASSPGTGGFGYGYTF
DNA: TGTGCCAGCAGTCCCGGGACAGGGGGATTCGGCTATGGCTACACCTTC

J: TRBJ2-1
D: -
V: TRBV29-1
size: -
CDR3: CSVVRTSYNEQFF
DNA: TGCAGCGTTGTTCGGACTTCCTACAATGAGCAGTTCTTC

J: TRBJ1-6
D: -
V: TRBV3-1/TRBV3-2
size: -
CDR3: CASSVSPGRDSPLHF
DNA: TGTGCCAGCAGCGTCAGCCCAGGGCGAGATTCACCCCTCCACTTT

J: TRBJ1-1
D: -
V: TRBV5-4
size: -
CDR3: CASSFGSEAFF
DNA: TGTGCCAGCAGCTTCGGGAGCGAAGCTTTCTTT

J: TRBJ2-7
D: -
V: TRBV4-1
size: once
CDR3: CASSQAGTGLNYEQYF
DNA: TGCGCCAGCAGCCAAGCGGGAACCGGACTAAACTACGAGCAGTACTTC

J: TRBJ2-7
D: TRBD2
V: TRBV5-1
size: -
CDR3: CASSWGASGSQSDEQYF
DNA: TGCGCCAGCAGCTGGGGGGCTAGCGGGAGTCAGTCGGACGAGCAGTACTTC